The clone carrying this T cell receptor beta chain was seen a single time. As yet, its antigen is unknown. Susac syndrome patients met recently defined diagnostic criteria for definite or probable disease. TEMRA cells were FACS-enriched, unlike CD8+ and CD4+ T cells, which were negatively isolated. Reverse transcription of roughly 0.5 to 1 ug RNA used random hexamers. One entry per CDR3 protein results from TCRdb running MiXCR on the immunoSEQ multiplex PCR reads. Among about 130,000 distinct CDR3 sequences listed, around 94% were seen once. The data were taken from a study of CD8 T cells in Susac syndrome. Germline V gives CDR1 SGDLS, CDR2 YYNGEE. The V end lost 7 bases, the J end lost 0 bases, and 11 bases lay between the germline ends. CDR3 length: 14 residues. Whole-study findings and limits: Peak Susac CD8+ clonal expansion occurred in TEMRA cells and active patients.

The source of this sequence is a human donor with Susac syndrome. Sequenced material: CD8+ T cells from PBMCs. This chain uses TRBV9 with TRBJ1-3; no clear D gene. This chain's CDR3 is CASLRENSGNTIYF. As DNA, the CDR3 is TGTGCCAGCCTCCGTGAAAACTCTGGAAACACCATATATTTT.